This is a list of T cell receptor beta chains from one sample in a study of shared T cell receptors in the human thymus. TCRdb's table, derived via immunoSEQ multiplex PCR, lists solely in-frame clones and lacks some. The sample contains about 730,000 clones, approximately 83% of which appear only once. A further study also used this sample, focusing on human thymus T cells.

The sample comprised thymocytes. Source of these receptors: a girl younger than two with a congenital heart defect. CDR3s include the opening cysteine and the closing phenylalanine or tryptophan.

TRBJ2-1 | TRBV27 | CASSLRGQGAGGQFF
TRBJ1-4 | TRBV4-1 | CASSPLVGTANEKLFF
TRBJ1-1 | TRBV7-4 | CASSFVPGQGLNTEAFF
TRBJ2-7 | TRBV5-1 | CASSLQTDHYEQYF
TRBJ1-5 | TRBV7-6 | CASSLGGDDQPQHF
TRBJ1-1 | TRBV27 | CASKRWAYLVNTEAFF
TRBJ2-7 | TRBV10-3 | CAISDSAGAKEQYF
TRBJ1-2 | TRBV27 | CASSPVPFGGEGYTF
TRBJ1-2 | TRBV10-3 | CAIRTGTGWEVYGYTF
TRBJ2-1 | TRBV2 | CASSEALLAGNEQFF
TRBJ2-6 | TRBV7-3 | CASSFFADRDSSGANVLTF
TRBJ1-2 | TRBV9 | CASSVGFGGHPTYYGYTF
TRBJ1-5 | TRBV6-6 | CASSYPGWGNQPQHF
TRBJ1-3 | TRBV6-5 | CASSPGVSGNTIYF
TRBJ1-5 | TRBV12-5 | CASGLSIRVTRNQPQHF
TRBJ1-1 | TRBV29-1 | CSVTPGQMNTEAFF
TRBJ1-2 | TRBV14 | CASSQVEVRQEKKRGPLYGYTF
TRBJ1-1 | TRBV4-1 | CASSLRDRGAEAFF
TRBJ2-1 | TRBV2 | CASSRSSSGSSYNEQFF
TRBJ1-2 | TRBV6-1 | CASSVTGGGYGYTF
TRBJ1-2 | TRBV28 | CASSFLKGNYGYTF
TRBJ2-7 | TRBV11-2 | CASSSRTGTSVHEQYF
TRBJ2-2 | TRBV7-7 | CASRGQGDTGELFF
TRBJ1-1 | TRBV6-5 | CASSYGAGQLEAFF
TRBJ1-2 | TRBV29-1 | CSARGIQGARGYTF
TRBJ1-2 | TRBV4-1 | CASSPTTGRNYGYTF
TRBJ2-7 | TRBV5-1 | CASSQTGYEQYF
TRBJ2-5 | TRBV4-1 | CASTPGGLGTQYF
TRBJ1-1 | TRBV5-4 | CASSLAGDGALDTEAFF
TRBJ2-4 | TRBV5-6 | CASSFMSRAKNIQYF
TRBJ2-1 | TRBV4-1 | CASSRTAQSGVLYRSYNEQFF
TRBJ1-1 | TRBV27 | CASSSDTEAFF
TRBJ1-2 | TRBV9 | CASSVSWREPNYGYTF
TRBJ2-5 | TRBV29-1 | CSVEADRDPRETQYF
TRBJ1-1 | TRBV6-1 | CASRDRPNTEAFF
TRBJ2-5 | TRBV12-5 | CASGPGHRGPGKTQYF
TRBJ1-6 | TRBV5-4 | CASSLFGRSSYNSPLHF
TRBJ1-6 | TRBV4-1 | CASSQGGPAGSPLHF
TRBJ2-7 | TRBV27 | CASSRQGFSYEQYF
TRBJ1-2 | TRBV7-6 | CASSLISAGPDGYTF
TRBJ1-2 | TRBV28 | CASSLGGGPEGRIHGYTF
TRBJ2-3 | TRBV5-1 | CASSAATSGVPNWVDTQYF
TRBJ2-1 | TRBV19 | CASRLRGVYEQFF
TRBJ1-1 | TRBV7-9 | CASSLVGLGQKNTEAFF
TRBJ1-2 | TRBV13 | CASSRRYYGYTF
TRBJ1-1 | TRBV28 | CASSSSDRDSHYNSRMNTEAFF
TRBJ2-1 | TRBV6-1 | CATWTSGGDNEQFF
TRBJ1-2 | TRBV2 | CASSEPRDRGRYTF
TRBJ1-2 | TRBV7-9 | CASSSTDRGISGYTF
TRBJ1-2 | TRBV4-3 | CASSQRARGGVEVDYGYTF
TRBJ2-7 | TRBV7-8 | CASSPQVFWGGNHF
TRBJ2-7 | TRBV14 | CASSQIGDSYEQYF
TRBJ1-3 | TRBV10-2 | CASSEKRGQTNTIYF
TRBJ1-1 | TRBV6-1 | CASSLRGGDTEAFF
TRBJ1-2 | TRBV19 | CASRRAGAYGYTF